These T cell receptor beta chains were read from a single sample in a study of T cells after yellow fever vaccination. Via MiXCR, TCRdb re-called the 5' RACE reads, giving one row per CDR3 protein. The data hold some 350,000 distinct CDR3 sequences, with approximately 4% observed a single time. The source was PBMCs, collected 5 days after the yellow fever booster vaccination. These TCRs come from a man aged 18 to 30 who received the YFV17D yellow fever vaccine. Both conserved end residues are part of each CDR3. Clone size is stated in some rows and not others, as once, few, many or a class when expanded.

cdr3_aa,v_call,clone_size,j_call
CASSLSPQGAEGYTF,TRBV5-1,few,TRBJ1-2
CASSDPSGGADRDTQYF,TRBV5-4,-,TRBJ2-3
CSAGRGARETQYF,TRBV20-1,many,TRBJ2-5
CASSLAAGERTDTQYF,TRBV7-2,few,TRBJ2-3
CASSLYGASVYNEQFF,TRBV28,many,TRBJ2-1
CASSPGRVGTEAFF,TRBV18,few,TRBJ1-1
CASSAWDVLTDTQYF,TRBV11-2,few,TRBJ2-3
CASTKGGGGRRDTQYF,TRBV7-2,few,TRBJ2-3
CASSLGQHTDTQYF,TRBV7-9,many,TRBJ2-3
CASKGFHQPQHF,TRBV21-1,many,TRBJ1-5
CASSLKAGGPSGELFF,TRBV5-4,-,TRBJ2-2
CASSKDRSGANVLTF,TRBV5-1,-,TRBJ2-6
CASSSGGQGFFEQYF,TRBV7-2,-,TRBJ2-7
CASRTTSAGDIQYF,TRBV6-2/TRBV6-3,few,TRBJ2-4
CASSLAGGLGTGELFF,TRBV12-3/TRBV12-4,few,TRBJ2-2
CASSPWMRKLFF,TRBV12-3/TRBV12-4,few,TRBJ1-4
CAISDEEFYEQYF,TRBV10-3,-,TRBJ2-7
CASSYRTGVVGYTF,TRBV6-5,-,TRBJ1-2
CASSPDRAWGNTIYF,TRBV7-2,few,TRBJ1-3
CASSQEVGGAKQFF,TRBV4-2,few,TRBJ2-1
CAWSSPTGLPGIFYGYTF,TRBV30,-,TRBJ1-2
CASSPSGGRVGEQFF,TRBV5-1,few,TRBJ2-1
CASSQDPGRGDIQYF,TRBV4-2,many,TRBJ2-4
CASSLSENLDTQYF,TRBV18,few,TRBJ2-3
CASRWQGKGDTQYF,TRBV5-1,many,TRBJ2-3
CASSLRGVRETQYF,TRBV5-1,few,TRBJ2-5
CSIWDNTDTQYF,TRBV29-1,many,TRBJ2-3
CASSQIAGGFGNEQFF,TRBV3-1,many,TRBJ2-1
CASSPAGPGSGNTIYF,TRBV18,few,TRBJ1-3
CASTANTEAFF,TRBV6-5,many,TRBJ1-1
CASSLTGQGPQHF,TRBV27,many,TRBJ1-5
CSVTGLDEQYF,TRBV29-1,few,TRBJ2-7
CASGPRSFETQYF,TRBV7-9,many,TRBJ2-5
CSARDQLSPPYNEQFF,TRBV20-1,few,TRBJ2-1
CASSFTSGETDTQYF,TRBV6-5,many,TRBJ2-3
CASSQDRGINYGYTF,TRBV4-3,few,TRBJ1-2
CASRGANVLTF,TRBV7-9,-,TRBJ2-6
CASSQGALTGYTF,TRBV18,-,TRBJ1-2
CASSQENLKVDTQYF,TRBV3-1,many,TRBJ2-3
CASSFGPGLGGYTF,TRBV5-1,-,TRBJ1-2
CASSLADRANTEAFF,TRBV9,few,TRBJ1-1
CASSSSKTGGYGYTF,TRBV7-9,many,TRBJ1-2
CASSLSDGTEAFF,TRBV7-2,-,TRBJ1-1
CAWSIKVTQYF,TRBV30,few,TRBJ2-5
CSANPGLAFSDTQYF,TRBV20-1,few,TRBJ2-3
CSASGQDPWNQPQHF,TRBV20-1,-,TRBJ1-5
CASSTIGQGRETQYF,TRBV6-6,few,TRBJ2-5
CAIKQVGGNSPLHF,TRBV10-3,-,TRBJ1-6
CASSPGGEQFF,TRBV4-2,-,TRBJ2-1
CASSQYDRGWGYTF,TRBV12-3/TRBV12-4,-,TRBJ1-2